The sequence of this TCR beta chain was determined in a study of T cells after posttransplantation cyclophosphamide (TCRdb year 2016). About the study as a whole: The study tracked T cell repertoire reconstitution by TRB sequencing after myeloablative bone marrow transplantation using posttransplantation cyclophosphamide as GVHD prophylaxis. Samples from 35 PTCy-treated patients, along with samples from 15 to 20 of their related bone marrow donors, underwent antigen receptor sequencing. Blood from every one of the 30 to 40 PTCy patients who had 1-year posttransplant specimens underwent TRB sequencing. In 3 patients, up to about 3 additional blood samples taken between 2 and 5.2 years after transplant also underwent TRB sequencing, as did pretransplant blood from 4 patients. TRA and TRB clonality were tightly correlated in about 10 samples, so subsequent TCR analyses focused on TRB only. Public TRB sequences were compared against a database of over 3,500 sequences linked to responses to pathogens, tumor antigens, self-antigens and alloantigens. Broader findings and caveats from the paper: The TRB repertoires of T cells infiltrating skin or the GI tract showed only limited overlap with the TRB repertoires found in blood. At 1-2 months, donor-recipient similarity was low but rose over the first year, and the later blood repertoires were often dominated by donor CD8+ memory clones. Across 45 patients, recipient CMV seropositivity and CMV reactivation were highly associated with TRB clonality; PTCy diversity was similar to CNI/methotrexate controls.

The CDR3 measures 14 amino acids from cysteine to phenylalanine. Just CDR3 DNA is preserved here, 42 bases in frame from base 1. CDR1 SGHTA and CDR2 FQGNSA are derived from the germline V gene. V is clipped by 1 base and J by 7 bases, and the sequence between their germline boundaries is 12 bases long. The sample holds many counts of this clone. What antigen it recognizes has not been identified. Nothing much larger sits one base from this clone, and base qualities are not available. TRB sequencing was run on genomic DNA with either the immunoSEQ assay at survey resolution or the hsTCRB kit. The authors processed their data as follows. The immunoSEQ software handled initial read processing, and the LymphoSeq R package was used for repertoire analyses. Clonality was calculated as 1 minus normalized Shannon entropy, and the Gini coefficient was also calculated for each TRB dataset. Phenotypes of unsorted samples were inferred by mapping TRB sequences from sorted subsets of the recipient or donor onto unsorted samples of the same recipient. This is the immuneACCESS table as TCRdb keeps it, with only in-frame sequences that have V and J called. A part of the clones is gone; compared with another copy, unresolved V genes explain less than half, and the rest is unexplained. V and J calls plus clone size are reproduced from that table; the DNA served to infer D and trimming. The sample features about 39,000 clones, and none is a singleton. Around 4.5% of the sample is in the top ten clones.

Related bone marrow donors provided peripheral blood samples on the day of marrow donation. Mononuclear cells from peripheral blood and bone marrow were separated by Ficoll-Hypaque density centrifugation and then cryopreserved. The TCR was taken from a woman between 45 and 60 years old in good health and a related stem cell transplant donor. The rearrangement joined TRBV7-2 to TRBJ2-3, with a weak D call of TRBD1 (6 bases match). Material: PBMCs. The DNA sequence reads TGTGCCAGCAGCTTAGTTTCGGACAGTCATACGCAGTATTTT. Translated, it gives CASSLVSDSHTQYF.